Shown below are 21 T cell receptor beta chains from a single sample sequenced in a study of beta chain features in type 1 diabetes (dated by TCRdb to 2017 to 2018). Beyond this particular receptor, the publication reports: Type 1 diabetes patients showed a moderate but significant shortening of TCRB CDR3 length in all four CD4+ subsets.

For these TCRs, the target antigens are not known. Receptors were amplified or captured by the immunoSEQ multiplex PCR assay. The High Capacity cDNA Reverse Transcription Kit was used to reverse transcribe all of the isolated RNA, meaning that expressed TCRB transcripts were what got sequenced. TCRdb obtained this table from immuneACCESS and retained in-frame rearrangements with V and J assigned. These tables miss some clones; where compared with another copy, unresolved V genes account for less than half of the shortfall, and the remainder is unexplained. This sample has some 640,000 clones in its table, and about 14% of those were observed once. The ten largest clones represent nearly 0.04% of the sample. The specimen sequenced was naive CD4+ T cells from blood. Reading the label with the study, this specimen's cell subset or site is: true naive CD4+ T cells. The receptors were gathered from a man aged 18 to 35 with type 1 diabetes.

The chain combines TRBV6-5 with TRBJ2-7; D gene ambiguous. Germline V gives CDR1 MNHEY, CDR2 SVGAGI. Between the trimmed V and J ends, which lost 2 bases and 2 bases, there was a span of 13 bases. This CDR3 has 15 residues. CDR3 coding DNA: TGTGCCAGCAGTTACGGGTCGTCCGGAGCCTACGAGCAGTACTTC. Its protein is CASSYGSSGAYEQYF.

This clone was recorded a few times. The gene calls are TRBV14 and TRBJ1-1; 7 nucleotides match TRBD1. Losses at the gene ends were 4 bases for V and 2 bases for J; bases not matched to a gene: 4. CDR1 is SGHDN, CDR2 FVKESK, per germline. The CDR3 sequence is 14 residues long. CDR3 sequence reads: CASSLRQGNTEAFF. The CDR3 DNA reads as TGTGCCAGCAGCCTCCGACAGGGCAACACTGAAGCTTTCTTT. The entire variable domain, with the rest obtained from reference TRBV14 and TRBJ1-1, is as follows: EAGVTQFPSHSVIEKGQTVTLRCDPISGHDNLYWYRRVMGKEIKFLLHFVKESKQDESGMPNNRFLAERTGGTYSTLKVQPAELEDSGVYFCASSLRQGNTEAFFGQGTRLTVV.

The chain joins TRBV13 to TRBJ2-1; 7 bases map to TRBD2. CDR3 length: 15 residues. Per germline, CDR1 PRHDT and CDR2 FYEKMQ (reference sequence). After removal of 4 bases from V and 5 bases from J, the junction contained 8 bases not matched to a gene. CDR3 DNA: TGTGCCAGCAGCTCCCAAGCGGGACCTCACAATGAGCAGTTCTTC. Protein: CASSSQAGPHNEQFF. Filled out from reference TRBV13 and TRBJ2-1, the complete variable domain reads AAGVIQSPRHLIKEKRETATLKCYPIPRHDTVYWYQQGPGQDPQFLISFYEKMQSDKGSIPDRFSAQQFSDYHSELNMSSLELGDSALYFCASSSQAGPHNEQFFGPGTRLTVL.

This clone came up a few times. This rearrangement joins TRBV7-9 to TRBJ2-7, with TRBD1 as a possible D gene (6 bases). The germline V and J ends were trimmed by 5 bases and 3 bases, with 11 bases remaining between them. The CDR3 has 13 amino acids. The germline CDR1 and CDR2 sequences are SEHNR and FQNEAQ (reference sequence). CDR3 sequence reads: CASSTTQGYEQYF. Written as DNA, the CDR3 is TGTGCCAGCAGCACGACACAGGGCTACGAGCAGTACTTC.

In its sample, this clone was seen a few times. V is TRBV5-6 and J is TRBJ1-2; maybe TRBD1 (6 bases). The germline CDR1 and CDR2 sequences are SGHDT and YYEEEE. V gave up 4 bases and J gave up 4 bases, with 11 bases separating them. CDR3 length equals 13 residues. The CDR3 DNA reads as TGTGCCAGCAGCGGACAGTCCCGCTATGGCTACACCTTC. This gives the protein CASSGQSRYGYTF.

This chain uses TRBV5-1 with TRBJ2-7; D not resolved. The CDR3 is made up of 13 amino acids. CDR1 and CDR2 (germline): SGHRS, YFSETQ. Between the trimmed V and J ends, which lost 0 bases and 5 bases, there was a span of 9 bases. This CDR3 reads CASSLEPGDEQYF. CDR3 nucleotides: TGCGCCAGCAGCTTGGAACCTGGGGACGAGCAGTACTTC.

This clone has more than one count but fewer than ten. The chain is built from TRBV14 and TRBJ1-2; no reliable D call. The CDR3 is 13 residues long. V dropped 1 base and J dropped 4 bases, with 7 bases sitting between them. Germline V gene sequence: CDR1 SGHDN, CDR2 FVKESK. DNA for the CDR3: TGTGCCAGCAGCCAAGGTAGCAGCTATGGCTACACCTTC. Amino acids: CASSQGSSYGYTF.

The chain combines TRBV30 with TRBJ2-5; 9 positions match TRBD1. This CDR3 region has 12 residues. V lost 2 bases and J lost 11; bases outside the gene matches: 6. Germline-derived CDR1 and CDR2 are GTSNPN and SVGIG (reference sequence). The CDR3 loop is CAWSIRDREQYF. The DNA for the CDR3 is TGTGCCTGGAGTATCCGGGACAGGGAGCAGTACTTC.

This clone turned up a few times. One junction end disagrees with the germline gene, perhaps due to a read error. The chain uses TRBV6-1 and TRBJ2-1; either TRBD1 or TRBD2 may fit D (5 bases each). CDR3 length: 13 amino acids. CDR1 and CDR2 from the germline V gene are MNHNS and SASEGT. CDR3 region: CASSDSPGPFGLF. Here the CDR3 DNA reads TGTGCCAGCAGTGATTCCCCGGGACCCTTCGGCCTCTTC.

V gene TRBV6-4 combines with J gene TRBJ2-3; D not resolved. The CDR3 loop spans 14 amino acids. Trimming pared 3 bases from V and 2 bases from J, leaving 9 bases between. Germline lookup yields CDR1 MRHNA and CDR2 SNTAGT. In DNA form, the CDR3 reads TGTGCCAGCAGTGAATCTAGAGTCACAGATACGCAGTATTTT. Its translation: CASSESRVTDTQYF.

The genes are TRBV15 and TRBJ2-7, with 9 bases fitting TRBD2. The CDR3 spans 16 residues. CDR1 is LNHNV, CDR2 YYDKDF, per germline (reference sequence). V shed 1 base and J 2 bases; nucleotides not matched to a gene: 6. The CDR3 nucleotides read TGTGCCACCAGCAGAGCTTGGGTAGCGGGAGCCTACGAGCAGTACTTC. Residues: CATSRAWVAGAYEQYF.

This clone has more than one count but fewer than ten. The chain employs TRBV28 and TRBJ1-5; D gene unclear. The CDR3 totals 12 residues. Per the germline V gene, CDR1 is MDHEN and CDR2 is SYDVKM. V was shortened by 8 bases and J by 6 bases, with 11 bases between the two germline ends. The CDR3 DNA sequence: TGTGCCAGCGTGGGTGGCGGTCAGCCCCAGCATTTT. This gives the protein CASVGGGQPQHF.

In the case of this clone: Other DNA sequences within the sample encode an identical CDR3. The chain carries TRBV20-1 and TRBJ2-5; D is unclear. CDR3 length: 10 amino acids. Germline V gene data show CDR1 as DFQATT and CDR2 as SNEGSKA (reference sequence). V lost 3 bases and J 5 bases, leaving 4 bases between the germline ends. The DNA for the CDR3 is TGCAGTGCTAGGGAGGAGACCCAGTACTTC. It translates to CSAREETQYF.

This clone has a handful of counts. The rearrangement joins TRBV30 to TRBJ1-1; the D is unclear. With 5 bases removed from V and 1 base from J, the gap between germline ends came to 14 bases. The CDR3 is 14 amino acids. Germline CDR1 and CDR2: GTSNPN and SVGIG (reference sequence). CDR3 DNA sequence: TGTGCCTGGGAGAATTTGGGAAGGAACACTGAAGCTTTCTTT. This codes for CAWENLGRNTEAFF.

Concerning this clone: A read error may account for a junction end that differs from germline. The V gene is TRBV7-7, the J gene TRBJ2-1; perhaps TRBD1 as D (5 bases). The CDR3 is made up of 13 amino acids. Germline V gene lookup returns CDR1 SSHAT and CDR2 FNYEAQ (reference sequence). CDR3: CASSLGLGNEQFF. The CDR3 region has the DNA TGTGCTAGCAGCTTGGGGCTAGGCAATGAGCAGTTCTTC. Full variable domain (remainder filled in from reference TRBV7-7 and TRBJ2-1): GAGVSQSPRYKVTKRGQDVTLRCDPISSHATLYWYQQALGQGPEFLTYFNYEAQPDKSGLPSDRFSAERPEGSISTLTIQRTEQRDSAMYRCASSLGLGNEQFFGPGTRLTVL.

V gene TRBV29-1 combines with J gene TRBJ2-7, with D possibly being TRBD1 (6 bases). The CDR3 totals 11 residues. Trimming took off 7 bases at V and 9 bases at J, with 16 bases between the two ends. The germline V gene encodes CDR1 SQVTM and CDR2 ANQGSEA. The CDR3 loop reads CSEITGQRQYF. CDR3 nucleotides: TGCAGCGAGATTACCGGACAGAGGCAGTACTTC.

This clone was observed a single time. The CDR3 is CASSPRLGGETQYF. The CDR3 DNA sequence: TGTGCCAGCAGCCCGCGACTAGGGGGAGAGACCCAGTACTTC. The J gene is TRBJ2-5, the V gene TRBV7-2, with D possibly called TRBD1 or TRBD2 (6 bases each). The CDR3 consists of 14 residues. CDR1 is SGHTA, CDR2 FQGNSA, per germline. The V end lost 5 bases, the J end lost 4 bases, and 14 bases lay between the germline ends.

This clone turned up a few times. In nucleotides, the CDR3 is TGTGCCATCAGTGATCAACCGGGACAGGGGAATGAAAAACTGTTTTTT. It yields the protein CAISDQPGQGNEKLFF. The chain carries TRBV10-3 and TRBJ1-4; 10 bases agree with TRBD1. V shed 3 bases and J 5 bases; nucleotides not matched to a gene: 6. Germline values: CDR1 ENHRY, CDR2 SYGVKD. The CDR3 length is 16 residues.

The CDR3 here is CASSEIGGGAREQFF. Written as DNA, the CDR3 is TGTGCCAGCAGTGAAATAGGCGGGGGGGCACGTGAGCAGTTCTTC. The chain is built from TRBV6-1 and TRBJ2-1, with 9 bases that match TRBD2. The trim removed 2 bases at V and 9 bases at J, leaving 8 bases unmatched. The length of the CDR3 is 15 residues. Germline V gives CDR1 MNHNS, CDR2 SASEGT.

V and J are TRBV5-4 and TRBJ2-3, with D maybe TRBD1 (6 bases). Trimming removed 2 bases at V and 1 base at J, with 11 bases between. The CDR3 runs 15 residues. CDR1 and CDR2 (germline): SGHNT, YYREEE (reference sequence). In DNA form, the CDR3 reads TGTGCCAGCAGCTTAACAGGGTCACGCACAGATACGCAGTATTTT. Translation gives CASSLTGSRTDTQYF.

This clone was counted a few times. This sequence joins TRBV30 and TRBJ2-7; D might be TRBD1 or TRBD2, each matching 5 bases. Germline-derived CDR1 and CDR2 are GTSNPN and SVGIG (reference sequence). Trimming left V 3 bases short and J 7 bases short, with 13 bases between. There are 12 residues in the CDR3. The CDR3 spells CAWSRGWGEQYF. The CDR3 DNA follows: TGTGCCTGGAGCCGAGGCTGGGGGGAGCAGTACTTC. Looking up the rest from reference TRBV30 and TRBJ2-7 gives the full variable domain: SQTIHQWPATLVQPVGSPLSLECTVEGTSNPNLYWYRQAAGRGLQLLFYSVGIGQISSEVPQNLSASRPQDRQFILSSKKLLLSDSGFYLCAWSRGWGEQYFGPGTRLTVT.